This T cell receptor (beta chain) was sequenced for a study of cytomegalovirus exposure and HLA in healthy donors. The germline CDR1 and CDR2 sequences are MRHNA and SNTAGT. V was pared by 2 bases and J by 0 bases, with 11 bases between. CDR3 size: 16 residues. Researchers ran the PCR with 60 Vbeta and 13 Jbeta primers. Measured with immunoSEQ multiplex PCR; TCRdb has only the in-frame clones, and not every one. The sample carries about 150,000 clones, around 75% recorded once. The material sequenced was PBMCs. The chain joins TRBV6-4 to TRBJ2-1; D is unresolved. This clonotype was sampled from a man aged 18 to 35 in good health and CMV-seropositive. The DNA of the CDR3 is TGTGCCAGCAGTGACCTGACTGGTAGCTCCTACAATGAGCAGTTCTTC. Translated: CASSDLTGSSYNEQFF.